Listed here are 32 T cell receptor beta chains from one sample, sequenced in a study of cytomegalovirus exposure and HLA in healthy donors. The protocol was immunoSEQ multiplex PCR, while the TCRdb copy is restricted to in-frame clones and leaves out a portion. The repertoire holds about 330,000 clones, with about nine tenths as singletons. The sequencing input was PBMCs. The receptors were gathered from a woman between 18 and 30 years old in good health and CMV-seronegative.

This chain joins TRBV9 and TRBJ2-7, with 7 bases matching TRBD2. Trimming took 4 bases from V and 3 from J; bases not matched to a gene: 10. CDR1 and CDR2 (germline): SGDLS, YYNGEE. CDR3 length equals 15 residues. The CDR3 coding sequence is TGTGCCAGCAGCCGGGACGGACTAGATATCTACGAGCAGTACTTC. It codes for CASSRDGLDIYEQYF.

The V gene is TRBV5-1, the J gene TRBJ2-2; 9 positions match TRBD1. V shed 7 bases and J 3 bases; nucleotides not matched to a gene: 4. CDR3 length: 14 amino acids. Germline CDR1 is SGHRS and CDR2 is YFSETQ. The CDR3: CASGRTGDTGELFF. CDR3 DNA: TGCGCCAGCGGACGGACAGGGGACACCGGGGAGCTGTTTTTT.

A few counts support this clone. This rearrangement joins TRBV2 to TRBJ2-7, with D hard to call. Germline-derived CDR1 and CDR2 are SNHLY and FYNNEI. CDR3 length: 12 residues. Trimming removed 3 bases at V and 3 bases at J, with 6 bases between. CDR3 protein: CASSEYSYEQYF. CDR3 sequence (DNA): TGTGCCAGCAGTGAGTACAGCTACGAGCAGTACTTC.

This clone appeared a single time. In DNA, the CDR3 is TGTGCCAGCACCTATAGGACAGGGATCCACACTGAAGCTTTCTTT. This translates into CASTYRTGIHTEAFF. The chain uses TRBV6-5 and TRBJ1-1; 8 bases map to TRBD1. The V gene's germline CDR1 is MNHEY and CDR2 SVGAGI. The V and J ends lost 7 bases and 3 bases, in that order; junction bases with no gene match: 10. This CDR3 spans 15 amino acids.

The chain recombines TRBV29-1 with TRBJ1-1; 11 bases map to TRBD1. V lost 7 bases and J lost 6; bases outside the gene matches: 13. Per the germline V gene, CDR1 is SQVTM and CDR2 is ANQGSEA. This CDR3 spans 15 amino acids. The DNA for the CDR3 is TGCAGCGCCTCCCGGGGACAGGGGGTAGGGGCTGAAGCTTTCTTT. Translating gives CSASRGQGVGAEAFF.

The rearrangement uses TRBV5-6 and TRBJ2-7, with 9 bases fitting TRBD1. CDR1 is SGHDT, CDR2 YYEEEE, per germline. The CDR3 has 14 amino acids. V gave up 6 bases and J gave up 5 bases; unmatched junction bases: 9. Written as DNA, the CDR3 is TGTGCCAGCAATTTTAGGGACAGGGTCCACGAGCAGTACTTC. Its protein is CASNFRDRVHEQYF.

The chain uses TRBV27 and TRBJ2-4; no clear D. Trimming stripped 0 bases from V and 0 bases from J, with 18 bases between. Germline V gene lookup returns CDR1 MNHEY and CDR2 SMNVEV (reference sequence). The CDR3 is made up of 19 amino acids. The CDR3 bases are TGTGCCAGCAGTTTATCGATTCCTTCGACTCGACTAGCCAAAAACATTCAGTACTTC. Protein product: CASSLSIPSTRLAKNIQYF.

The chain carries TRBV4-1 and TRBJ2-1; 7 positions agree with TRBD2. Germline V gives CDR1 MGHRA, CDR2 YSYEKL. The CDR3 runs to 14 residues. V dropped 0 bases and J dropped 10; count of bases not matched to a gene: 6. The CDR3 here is CASSQDRSGIEQFF. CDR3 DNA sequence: TGCGCCAGCAGCCAAGATCGGAGCGGGATAGAGCAGTTCTTC.

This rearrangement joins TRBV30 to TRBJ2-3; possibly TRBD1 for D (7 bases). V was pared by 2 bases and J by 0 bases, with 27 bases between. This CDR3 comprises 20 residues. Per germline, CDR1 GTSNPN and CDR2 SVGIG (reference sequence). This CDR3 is CAWSKSTGERRGTSTDTQYF. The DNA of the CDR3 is TGTGCCTGGAGTAAAAGCACAGGGGAGCGGAGGGGGACTAGCACAGATACGCAGTATTTT. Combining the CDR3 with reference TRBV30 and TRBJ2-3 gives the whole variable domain SQTIHQWPATLVQPVGSPLSLECTVEGTSNPNLYWYRQAAGRGLQLLFYSVGIGQISSEVPQNLSASRPQDRQFILSSKKLLLSDSGFYLCAWSKSTGERRGTSTDTQYFGPGTRLTVL.

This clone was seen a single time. The CDR3 bases are TGCGCCAGCAGCCGAAACCAGGGATCTGGGGCCAACGTCCTGACTTTC. It specifies CASSRNQGSGANVLTF. This chain links TRBV4-3 with TRBJ2-6; tentative D call: TRBD1 (5 bases). This CDR3 spans 16 amino acids. Looked up from germline, CDR1 is LGHNA and CDR2 is YSLEER. V was clipped by 4 bases and J by 1 base, with 11 bases between them.

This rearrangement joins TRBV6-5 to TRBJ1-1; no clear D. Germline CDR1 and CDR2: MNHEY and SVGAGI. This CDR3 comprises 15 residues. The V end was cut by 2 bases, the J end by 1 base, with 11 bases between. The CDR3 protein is CASSYRFEKNTEAFF. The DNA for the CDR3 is TGTGCCAGCAGTTACCGTTTTGAGAAGAACACTGAAGCTTTCTTT.

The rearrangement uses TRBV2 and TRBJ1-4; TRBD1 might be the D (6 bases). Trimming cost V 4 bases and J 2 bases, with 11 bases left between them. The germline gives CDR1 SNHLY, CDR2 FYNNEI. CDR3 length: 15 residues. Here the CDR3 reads CASSGTGTTNEKLFF. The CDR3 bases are TGTGCCAGCAGTGGTACAGGGACCACTAATGAAAAACTGTTTTTT.

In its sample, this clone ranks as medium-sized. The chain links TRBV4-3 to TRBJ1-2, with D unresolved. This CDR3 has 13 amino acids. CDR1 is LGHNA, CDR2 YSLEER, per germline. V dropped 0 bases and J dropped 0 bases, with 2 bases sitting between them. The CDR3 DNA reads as TGCGCCAGCAGCCAAGACACTAACTATGGCTACACCTTC. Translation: CASSQDTNYGYTF.

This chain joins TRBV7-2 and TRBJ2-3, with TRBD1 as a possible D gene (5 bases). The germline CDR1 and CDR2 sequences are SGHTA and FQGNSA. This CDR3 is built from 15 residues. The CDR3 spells CADIPYMGPYNTQYF. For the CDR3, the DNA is TGTGCAGACATCCCGTATATGGGGCCTTATAATACGCAGTATTTT.

CDR3 nucleotide sequence: TGTGCCAGCAGCCAGCCGGGACTAGCTTACGAGCAGTACTTC. Translated, it gives CASSQPGLAYEQYF. The gene calls are TRBV4-2 and TRBJ2-7; TRBD2 matches at 9 bases. J gave up 4 bases and V 3 bases, and 4 bases lay outside the gene matches. Germline-derived CDR1 and CDR2 are LGHNA and YNFKEQ. The CDR3 runs to 14 residues.

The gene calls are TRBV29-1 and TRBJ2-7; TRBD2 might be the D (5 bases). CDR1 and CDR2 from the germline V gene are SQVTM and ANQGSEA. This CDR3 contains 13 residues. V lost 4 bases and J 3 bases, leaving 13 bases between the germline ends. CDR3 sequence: CSVGTGSRYEQYF. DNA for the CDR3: TGCAGCGTTGGGACGGGATCTCGCTACGAGCAGTACTTC.

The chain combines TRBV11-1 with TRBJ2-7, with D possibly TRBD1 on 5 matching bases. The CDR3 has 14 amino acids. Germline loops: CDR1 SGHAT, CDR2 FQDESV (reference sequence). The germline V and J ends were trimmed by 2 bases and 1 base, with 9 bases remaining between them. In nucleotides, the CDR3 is TGTGCCAGCAGCTTATTAGACAGTTCCTACGAGCAGTACTTC. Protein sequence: CASSLLDSSYEQYF.

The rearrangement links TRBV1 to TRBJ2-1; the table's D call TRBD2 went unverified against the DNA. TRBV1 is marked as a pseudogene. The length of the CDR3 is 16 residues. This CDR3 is CTSSLPGLAVYDEQFF. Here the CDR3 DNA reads TGCACCAGCAGCCTGCCCGGACTAGCGGTCTATGATGAGCAGTTCTTC.

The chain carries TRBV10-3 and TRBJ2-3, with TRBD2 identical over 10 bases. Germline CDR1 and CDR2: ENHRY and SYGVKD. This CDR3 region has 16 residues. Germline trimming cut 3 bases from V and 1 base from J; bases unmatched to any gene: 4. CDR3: CAISDVAGGRTDTQYF. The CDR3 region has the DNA TGTGCCATCAGTGACGTAGCGGGAGGACGCACAGATACGCAGTATTTT.

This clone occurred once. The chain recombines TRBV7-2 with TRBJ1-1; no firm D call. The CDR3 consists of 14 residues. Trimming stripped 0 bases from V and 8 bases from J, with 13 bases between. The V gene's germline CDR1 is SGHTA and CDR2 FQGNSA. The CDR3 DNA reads TGTGCCAGCAGCTTAGCGTCGCTAGGCAAAGAAGCTTTCTTT. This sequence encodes CASSLASLGKEAFF.

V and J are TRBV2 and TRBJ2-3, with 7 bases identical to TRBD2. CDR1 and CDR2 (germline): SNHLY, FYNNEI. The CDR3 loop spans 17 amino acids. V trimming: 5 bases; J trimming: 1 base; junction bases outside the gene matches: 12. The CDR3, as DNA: TGTGCCAGCAGTCGCGAGGCCGCGGGAGCGGGCACAGATACGCAGTATTTT. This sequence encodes CASSREAAGAGTDTQYF.

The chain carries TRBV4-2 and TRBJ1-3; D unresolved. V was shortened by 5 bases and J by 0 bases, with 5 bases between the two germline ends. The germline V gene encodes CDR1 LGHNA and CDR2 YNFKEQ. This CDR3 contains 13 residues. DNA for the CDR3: TGTGCCAGCAGCTCGGGCTCTGGAAACACCATATATTTT. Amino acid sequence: CASSSGSGNTIYF.

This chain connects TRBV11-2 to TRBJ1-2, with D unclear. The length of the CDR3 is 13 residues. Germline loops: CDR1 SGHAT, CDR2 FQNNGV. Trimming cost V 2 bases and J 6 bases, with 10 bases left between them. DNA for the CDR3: TGTGCCAGCAGCTTAATCCCCGACAATGGCTACACCTTC. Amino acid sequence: CASSLIPDNGYTF.

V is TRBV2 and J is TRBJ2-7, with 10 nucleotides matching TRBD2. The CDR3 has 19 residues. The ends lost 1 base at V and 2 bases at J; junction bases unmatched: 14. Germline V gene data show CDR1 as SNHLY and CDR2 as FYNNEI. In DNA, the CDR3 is TGTGCCAGCAGTGAAGGGGCGGAGCGGGAGGGGCTCGACGCCTACGAGCAGTACTTC. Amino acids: CASSEGAEREGLDAYEQYF.

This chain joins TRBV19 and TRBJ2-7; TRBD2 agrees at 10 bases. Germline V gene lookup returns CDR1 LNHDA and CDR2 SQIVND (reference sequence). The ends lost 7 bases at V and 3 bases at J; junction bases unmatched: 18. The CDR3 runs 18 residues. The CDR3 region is CASTRRGGIGTSDYEQYF. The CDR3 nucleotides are TGTGCCAGTACCCGCCGGGGGGGGATCGGGACTAGCGACTACGAGCAGTACTTC.

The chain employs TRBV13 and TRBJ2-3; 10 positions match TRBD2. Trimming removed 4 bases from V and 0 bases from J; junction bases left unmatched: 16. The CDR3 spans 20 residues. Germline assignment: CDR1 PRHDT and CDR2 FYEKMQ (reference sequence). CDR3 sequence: CASSSLGLAGERESTDTQYF. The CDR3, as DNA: TGTGCCAGCAGCTCCCTTGGGCTAGCGGGAGAGAGGGAAAGCACAGATACGCAGTATTTT.

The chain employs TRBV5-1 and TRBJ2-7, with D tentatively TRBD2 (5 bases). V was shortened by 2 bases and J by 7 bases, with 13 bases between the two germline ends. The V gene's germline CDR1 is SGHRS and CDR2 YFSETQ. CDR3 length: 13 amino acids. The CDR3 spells CASSFSASGEQYF. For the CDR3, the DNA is TGCGCCAGCAGCTTCTCGGCGTCGGGGGAGCAGTACTTC.

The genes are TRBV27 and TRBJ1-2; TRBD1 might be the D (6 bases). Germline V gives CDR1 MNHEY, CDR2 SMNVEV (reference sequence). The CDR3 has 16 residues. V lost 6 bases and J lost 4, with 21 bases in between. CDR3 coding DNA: TGTGCCAGCAGAGGGAGGGGGGGGTCATCCAGCTATGGCTACACCTTC. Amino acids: CASRGRGGSSSYGYTF.

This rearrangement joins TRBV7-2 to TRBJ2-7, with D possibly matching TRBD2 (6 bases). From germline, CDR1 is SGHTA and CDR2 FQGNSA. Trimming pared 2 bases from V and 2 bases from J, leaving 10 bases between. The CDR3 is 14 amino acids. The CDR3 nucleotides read TGTGCCAGCAGCTTAACGGGGGTGGCCTACGAGCAGTACTTC. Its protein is CASSLTGVAYEQYF.

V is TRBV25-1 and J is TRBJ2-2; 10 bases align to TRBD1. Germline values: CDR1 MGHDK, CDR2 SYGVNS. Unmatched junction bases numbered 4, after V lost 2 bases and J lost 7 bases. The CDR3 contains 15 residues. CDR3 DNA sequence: TGTGCCAGCAGTGAACCGGGACAGGGGAACGGGGAGCTGTTTTTT. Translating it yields CASSEPGQGNGELFF.

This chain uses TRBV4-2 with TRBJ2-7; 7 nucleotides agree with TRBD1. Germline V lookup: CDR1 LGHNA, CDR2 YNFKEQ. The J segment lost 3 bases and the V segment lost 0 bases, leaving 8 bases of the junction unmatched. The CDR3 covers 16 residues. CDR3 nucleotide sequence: TGTGCCAGCAGCCAAGAAGGGAGACAGGGTAACTACGAGCAGTACTTC. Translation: CASSQEGRQGNYEQYF.

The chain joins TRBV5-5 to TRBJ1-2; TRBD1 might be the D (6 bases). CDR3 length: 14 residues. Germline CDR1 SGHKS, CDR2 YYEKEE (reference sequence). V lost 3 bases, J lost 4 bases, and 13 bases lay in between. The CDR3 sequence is CASSSTGPGYGYTF. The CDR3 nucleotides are TGTGCCAGCAGCTCGACAGGTCCTGGCTATGGCTACACCTTC.